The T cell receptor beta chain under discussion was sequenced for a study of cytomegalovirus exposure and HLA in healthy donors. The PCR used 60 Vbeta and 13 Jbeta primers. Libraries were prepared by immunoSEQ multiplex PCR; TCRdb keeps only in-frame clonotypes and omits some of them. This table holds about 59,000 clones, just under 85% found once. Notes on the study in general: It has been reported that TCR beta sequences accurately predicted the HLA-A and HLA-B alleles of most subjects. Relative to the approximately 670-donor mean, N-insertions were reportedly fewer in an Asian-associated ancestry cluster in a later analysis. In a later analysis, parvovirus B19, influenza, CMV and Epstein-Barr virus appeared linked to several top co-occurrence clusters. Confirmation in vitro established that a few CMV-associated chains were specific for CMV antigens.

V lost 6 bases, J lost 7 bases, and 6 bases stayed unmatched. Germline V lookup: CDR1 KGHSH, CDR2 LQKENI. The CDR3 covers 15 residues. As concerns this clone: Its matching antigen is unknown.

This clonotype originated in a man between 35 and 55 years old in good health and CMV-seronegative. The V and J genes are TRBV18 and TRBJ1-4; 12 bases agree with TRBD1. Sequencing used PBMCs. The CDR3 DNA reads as TGTGCCAGCTCGTCCCCGGGACAGGGGGCTGAAAAACTGTTTTTT. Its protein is CASSSPGQGAEKLFF.